These 9 T cell receptor beta chains share one sample of origin, sequenced in a study of CD4 and CD8 cells across lung adenocarcinoma regions. From the PCR reads, TCRdb called clonotypes with MiXCR, one entry per CDR3 protein. The sample yields tens of thousands of distinct CDR3 sequences, less than 65% seen once. Sequencing was performed on CD8+ T cells from the center of a lung tumor. The receptors were sampled from a female donor with lung adenocarcinoma. The CD4 and CD8 labels of this study may be unreliable.

The chain joins TRBV20-1 to TRBJ1-6; TRBD1 matches 9 bases. The CDR3 length is 15 residues. V lost 0 bases, J lost 7 bases, and 4 bases stayed unmatched. From germline, CDR1 is DFQATT and CDR2 SNEGSKA (reference sequence). The DNA of the CDR3 is TGCAGTGCTAGAGACCCGACAGGGGGGAATTCACCCCTCCACTTT. Translated: CSARDPTGGNSPLHF.

In its sample, this clonotype is medium-sized. In nucleotides, the CDR3 is TGTGCCAGCAGTTTATTTGCTCGCGGAAGGACAGGGGGTTCCCACGAGCAGTACTTC. Translated, it gives CASSLFARGRTGGSHEQYF. The chain employs TRBV27 and TRBJ2-5; TRBD1 aligns across 10 bases. TRBJ2-7 explains the end of the DNA better; the J call may be wrong. CDR3 length: 19 residues. Germline assignment: CDR1 MNHEY and CDR2 SMNVEV (reference sequence).

To note about this clonotype: A read error may be the cause here, since a much bigger clone is one base away. This chain uses TRBV10-3 with TRBJ2-6; possible D gene TRBD2, 7 bases. The CDR3 has 14 amino acids. Germline CDR1 and CDR2: ENHRY and SYGVKD. The CDR3 spells CAISRGAGANILTF. For the CDR3, the DNA is TGTGCCATCAGCCGGGGGGCTGGGGCCAACATCCTGACTTTC.

The chain joins TRBV4-1 to TRBJ2-7, with 8 bases fitting TRBD2. The V gene's germline CDR1 is MGHRA and CDR2 YSYEKL. With 1 base clipped from V and 2 bases from J, the junction kept 4 bases outside the gene matches. The CDR3 extends over 15 amino acids. In DNA form, the CDR3 reads TGCGCCAGCAGCCAAGGGGTTAGCGGGGCCTACGAGCAGTACTTC. It codes for CASSQGVSGAYEQYF.

This clonotype was seen many times. The V call is TRBV27, the J call TRBJ2-3, with 15 bases that match TRBD2. Looked up from germline, CDR1 is MNHEY and CDR2 is SMNVEV (reference sequence). Trimming took 6 bases from V and 5 from J; bases not matched to a gene: 3. This CDR3 contains 15 residues. CDR3 loop: CASRGLAGGKDTQYF. The DNA for the CDR3 is TGTGCCAGCAGGGGACTAGCGGGGGGCAAAGATACGCAGTATTTT.

CDR3 loop: CASSELPGTYEQYF. For the CDR3, the DNA is TGTGCCAGCAGTGAACTCCCCGGCACCTACGAGCAGTACTTC. The genes are TRBV6-1 and TRBJ2-7, with D unclear. The CDR3 is 14 residues long. In germline, CDR1 is MNHNS, CDR2 SASEGT. V lost 2 bases and J lost 2, with 10 bases in between.

The chain has TRBV4-1 and TRBJ2-3, with 8 bases fitting TRBD2. This CDR3 has 16 residues. Germline CDR1 reads MGHRA; CDR2 reads YSYEKL. Trimming took 4 bases from V and 5 from J; bases not matched to a gene: 11. The CDR3 DNA reads as TGCGCCAGCAGCCGCCGCCGGGGGGGGGATGGAGATACGCAGTATTTT. Protein sequence: CASSRRRGGDGDTQYF.

This clonotype was seen more than once but under ten times. The V gene is TRBV10-3, the J gene TRBJ1-1; D may be TRBD1 (6 bases). Germline CDR1 ENHRY, CDR2 SYGVKD. This CDR3 is 13 amino acids long. The V and J ends lost 6 bases and 4 bases respectively, with 12 bases between them. The CDR3 nucleotides read TGTGCCATCAGGCAACAGGGAGGCACTGAAGCTTTCTTT. Protein sequence: CAIRQQGGTEAFF.

This chain joins TRBV5-1 and TRBJ2-3, with 11 bases that match TRBD2. V lost 4 bases and J lost 7; bases outside the gene matches: 5. The V gene's germline CDR1 is SGHRS and CDR2 YFSETQ. The CDR3 runs to 14 residues. The CDR3 nucleotides are TGCGCCAGCAGCGGTACTAGCGGGAGTTATACGCAGTATTTT. Translated: CASSGTSGSYTQYF.